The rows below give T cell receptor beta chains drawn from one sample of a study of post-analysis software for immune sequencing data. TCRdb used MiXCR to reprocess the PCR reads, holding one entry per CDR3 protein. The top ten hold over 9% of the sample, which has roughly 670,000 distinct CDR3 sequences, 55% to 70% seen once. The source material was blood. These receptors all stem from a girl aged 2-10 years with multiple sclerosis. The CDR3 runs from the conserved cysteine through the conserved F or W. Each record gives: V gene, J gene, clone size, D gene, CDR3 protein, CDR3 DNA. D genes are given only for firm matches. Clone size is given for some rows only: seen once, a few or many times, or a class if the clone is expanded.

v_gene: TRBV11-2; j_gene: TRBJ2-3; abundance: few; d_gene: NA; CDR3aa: CASSSGLLSSTDTQYF; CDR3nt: TGTGCCAGCAGCTCCGGACTCCTATCTAGCACAGATACGCAGTATTTT
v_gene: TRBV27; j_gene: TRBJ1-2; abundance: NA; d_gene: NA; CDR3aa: CASSGLGRSYGYTF; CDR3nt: TGTGCCAGCAGTGGGTTGGGACGGTCCTATGGCTACACCTTC
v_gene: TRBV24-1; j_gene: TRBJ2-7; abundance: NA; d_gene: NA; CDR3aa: CATSDLTYEQYF; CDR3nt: TGTGCCACCAGTGACCTCACCTACGAGCAGTACTTC
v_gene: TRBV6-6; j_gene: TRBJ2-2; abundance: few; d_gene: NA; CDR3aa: CASSYGLRELFF; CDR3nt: TGTGCCAGCAGTTACGGACTTCGCGAGCTGTTTTTT
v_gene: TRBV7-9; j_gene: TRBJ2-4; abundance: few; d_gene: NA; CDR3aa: CASSLAAGDVAKNIQYF; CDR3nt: TGTGCCAGCAGCTTAGCCGCAGGGGACGTAGCCAAAAACATTCAGTACTTC
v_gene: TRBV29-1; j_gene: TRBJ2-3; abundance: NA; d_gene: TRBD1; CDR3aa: CSAGTGDRDTQYF; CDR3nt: TGCAGCGCCGGGACAGGGGACAGGGATACGCAGTATTTT
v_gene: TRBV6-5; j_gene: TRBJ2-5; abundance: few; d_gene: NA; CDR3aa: CASSYSGLGETQYF; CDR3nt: TGTGCCAGCAGTTACTCGGGGTTAGGGGAGACCCAGTACTTC
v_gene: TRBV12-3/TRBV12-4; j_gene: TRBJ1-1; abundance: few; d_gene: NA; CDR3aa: CASQDGRTEAFF; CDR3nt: TGTGCCAGCCAGGACGGACGGACTGAAGCTTTCTTT
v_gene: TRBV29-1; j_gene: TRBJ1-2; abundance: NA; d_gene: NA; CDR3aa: CSVWLTAYGYTF; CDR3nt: TGCAGCGTGTGGCTGACAGCTTATGGCTACACCTTC
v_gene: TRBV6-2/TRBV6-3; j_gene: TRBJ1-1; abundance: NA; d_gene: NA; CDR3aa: CASRSRVAVLAFF; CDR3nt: TGTGCCAGCAGGTCCCGGGTAGCCGTCTTGGCTTTCTTT
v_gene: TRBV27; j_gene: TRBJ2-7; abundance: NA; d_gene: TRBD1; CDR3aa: CASSLDRGQVEQYF; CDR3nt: TGTGCCAGCAGTTTGGACAGGGGGCAGGTCGAGCAGTACTTC
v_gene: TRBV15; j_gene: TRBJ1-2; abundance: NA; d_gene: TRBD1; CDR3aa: CATRPTGTDYGYTF; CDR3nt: TGTGCCACCAGGCCTACTGGGACAGACTATGGCTACACCTTC
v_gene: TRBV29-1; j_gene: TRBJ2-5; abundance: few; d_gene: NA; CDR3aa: CSVSSGAQGRTQYF; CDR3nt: TGCAGCGTTTCTTCAGGGGCCCAAGGACGGACCCAGTACTTC
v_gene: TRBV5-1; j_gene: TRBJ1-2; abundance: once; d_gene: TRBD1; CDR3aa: CASSLATGDYGYTF; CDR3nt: TGCGCCAGCAGCTTGGCGACAGGGGACTATGGCTACACCTTC
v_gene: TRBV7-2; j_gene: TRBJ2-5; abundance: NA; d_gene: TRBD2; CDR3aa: CASSTTGTSGQETQYF; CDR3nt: TGTGCCAGCAGCACAACCGGGACTAGCGGACAAGAGACCCAGTACTTC
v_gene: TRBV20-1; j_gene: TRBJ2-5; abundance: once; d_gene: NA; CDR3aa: CSARADTVQETQYF; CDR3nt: TGCAGTGCTAGAGCGGACACCGTCCAAGAGACCCAGTACTTC
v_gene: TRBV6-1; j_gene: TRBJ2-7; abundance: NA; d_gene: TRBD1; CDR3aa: CASSGDRTSGYEQYF; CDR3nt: TGTGCCAGCAGCGGGGACAGAACGAGTGGGTACGAGCAGTACTTC
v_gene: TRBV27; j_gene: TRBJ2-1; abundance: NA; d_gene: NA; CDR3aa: CASIHRGGDNEQFF; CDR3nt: TGTGCCAGCATCCACCGGGGCGGAGACAATGAGCAGTTCTTC
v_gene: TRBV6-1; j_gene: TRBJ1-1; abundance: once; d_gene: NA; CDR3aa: CASSEGTNTEAFF; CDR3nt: TGTGCCAGCAGTGAAGGGACAAACACTGAAGCTTTCTTT
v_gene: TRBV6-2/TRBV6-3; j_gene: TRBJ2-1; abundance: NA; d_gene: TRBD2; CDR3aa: CASSYDGRIGGRASYNEQFF; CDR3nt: TGTGCCAGCAGTTACGACGGGAGGATAGGCGGGAGGGCTTCCTACAATGAGCAGTTCTTC
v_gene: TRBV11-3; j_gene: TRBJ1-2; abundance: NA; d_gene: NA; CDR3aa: CASSWAGNYGYTF; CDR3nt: TGTGCCAGCAGCTGGGCAGGGAACTATGGCTACACCTTC
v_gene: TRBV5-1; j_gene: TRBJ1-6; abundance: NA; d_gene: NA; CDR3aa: CASSLVEESPLHF; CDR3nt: TGCGCCAGCAGCTTGGTTGAAGAATCACCCCTCCACTTT
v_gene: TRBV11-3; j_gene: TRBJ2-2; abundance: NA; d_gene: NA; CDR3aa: CASSLGAALTGELFF; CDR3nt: TGTGCCAGCAGCTTAGGGGCAGCCCTCACCGGGGAGCTGTTTTTT
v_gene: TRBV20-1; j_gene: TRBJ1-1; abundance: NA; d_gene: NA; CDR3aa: CSARDQPWGTEAFF; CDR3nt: TGCAGTGCTAGAGACCAACCTTGGGGAACTGAAGCTTTCTTT
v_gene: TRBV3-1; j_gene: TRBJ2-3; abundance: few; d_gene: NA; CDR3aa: CASSHRGPVADTQYF; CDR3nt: TGTGCCAGCAGCCATAGGGGTCCCGTTGCAGATACGCAGTATTTT
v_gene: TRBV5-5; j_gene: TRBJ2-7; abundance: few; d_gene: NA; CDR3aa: CASSLAQGSYEQYF; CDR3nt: TGTGCCAGCAGCTTGGCCCAGGGCTCCTACGAGCAGTACTTC
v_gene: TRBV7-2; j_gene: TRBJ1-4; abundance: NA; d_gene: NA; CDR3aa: CASSTRGGDEKLFF; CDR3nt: TGTGCCAGCAGCACTAGAGGGGGGGATGAAAAACTGTTTTTT
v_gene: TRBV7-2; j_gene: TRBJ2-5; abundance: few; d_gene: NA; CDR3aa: CASSLVGGAGGETQYF; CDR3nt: TGTGCCAGCAGCTTAGTTGGAGGGGCTGGGGGGGAGACCCAGTACTTC
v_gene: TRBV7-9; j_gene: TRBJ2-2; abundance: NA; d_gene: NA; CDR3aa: CATPPGADTGELFF; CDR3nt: TGTGCCACCCCTCCGGGGGCGGACACCGGGGAGCTGTTTTTT
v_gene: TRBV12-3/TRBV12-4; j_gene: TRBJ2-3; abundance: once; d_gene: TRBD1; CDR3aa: CASRWDRVAPDTQYF; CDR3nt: TGTGCCAGCAGGTGGGACAGGGTAGCTCCAGATACGCAGTATTTT
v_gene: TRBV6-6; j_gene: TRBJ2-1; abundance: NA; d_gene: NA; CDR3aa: CASSQEGGLTSGEQFF; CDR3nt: TGTGCCAGCAGTCAGGAGGGGGGACTAACCTCCGGTGAGCAGTTCTTC
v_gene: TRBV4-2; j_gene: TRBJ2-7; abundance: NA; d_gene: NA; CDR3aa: CASSPTRSGEQYF; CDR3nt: TGTGCCAGCAGCCCCACTAGGAGCGGGGAGCAGTACTTC
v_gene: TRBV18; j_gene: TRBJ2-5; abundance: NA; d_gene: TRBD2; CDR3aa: CASSPSAGVGETQYF; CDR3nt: TGTGCCAGCTCACCTTCAGCGGGAGTTGGAGAGACCCAGTACTTC
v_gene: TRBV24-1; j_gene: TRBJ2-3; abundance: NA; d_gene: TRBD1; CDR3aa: CATSETGNTDTQYF; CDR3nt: TGTGCCACCAGTGAGACAGGGAACACAGATACGCAGTATTTT
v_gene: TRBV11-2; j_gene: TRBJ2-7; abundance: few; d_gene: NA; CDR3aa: CASRRRGARYEQYF; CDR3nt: TGTGCCAGCCGCCGTCGGGGGGCAAGGTACGAGCAGTACTTC
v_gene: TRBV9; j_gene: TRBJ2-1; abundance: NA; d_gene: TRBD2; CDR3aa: CASSHMTSGSRREQFF; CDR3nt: TGTGCCAGCAGCCACATGACTAGCGGGAGTCGAAGGGAGCAGTTCTTC
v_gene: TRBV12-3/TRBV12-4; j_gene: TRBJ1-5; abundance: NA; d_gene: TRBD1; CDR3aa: CASSPTGGPFRSNQPQHF; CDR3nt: TGTGCCAGCAGTCCTACAGGGGGCCCCTTTCGGAGCAATCAGCCCCAGCATTTT
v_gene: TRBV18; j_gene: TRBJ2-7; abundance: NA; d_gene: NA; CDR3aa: CASSPYRDYEQYF; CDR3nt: TGTGCCAGCTCACCTTACCGGGACTACGAGCAGTACTTC
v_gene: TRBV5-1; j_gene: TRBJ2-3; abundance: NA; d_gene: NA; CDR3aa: CASSTLSAGGTDTQYF; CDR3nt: TGCGCCAGCAGCACCCTCTCGGCCGGGGGAACAGATACGCAGTATTTT
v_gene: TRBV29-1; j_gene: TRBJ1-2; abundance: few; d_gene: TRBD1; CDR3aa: CSVELIGQGANYGYTF; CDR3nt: TGCAGCGTTGAGCTGATAGGACAGGGAGCTAACTATGGCTACACCTTC
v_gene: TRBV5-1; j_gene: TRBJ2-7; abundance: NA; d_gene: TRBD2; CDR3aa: CASSLTSGLAVYEQYF; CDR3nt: TGCGCCAGCAGCTTGACTTCGGGACTAGCGGTCTACGAGCAGTACTTC
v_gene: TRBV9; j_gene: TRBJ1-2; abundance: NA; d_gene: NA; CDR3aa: CASSAVGQRAYGYTF; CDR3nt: TGTGCCAGCAGCGCAGTGGGGCAGCGGGCCTATGGCTACACCTTC
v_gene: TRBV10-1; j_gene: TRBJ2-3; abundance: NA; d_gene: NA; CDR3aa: CASSDPLRRDTQYF; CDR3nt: TGCGCCAGCAGTGATCCTCTGCGACGAGATACGCAGTATTTT
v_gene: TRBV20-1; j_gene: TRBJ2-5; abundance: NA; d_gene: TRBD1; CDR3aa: CSATWTGTSYVQYF; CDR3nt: TGCAGTGCAACTTGGACAGGGACCTCCTACGTGCAGTACTTC